This T cell receptor (beta chain) comes out of a study of blood T cell repertoires in COVID-19. Study at large: Samples came from the United States, Italy and Spain, spanning acute and convalescent COVID-19. T cells, B-cell-depleted T cells, or PBMCs supplied cDNA or gDNA.

V was clipped by 1 base and J by 3 bases; unmatched bases: 5. Germline assignment: CDR1 GTSNPN and CDR2 SVGIG (reference sequence). The CDR3 is made up of 14 amino acids. The table came from immunoSEQ multiplex PCR; TCRdb's copy has only in-frame clones and leaves some out. Of about 58,000 clones in the sample, more than 70% were seen once. The sequencing sample was made of peripheral blood. V usage is TRBV30 and J usage is TRBJ2-7, with 8 bases lining up with TRBD1. This TCR came from a woman in her 50s with active or convalescent COVID-19. DNA for the CDR3: TGTGCCTGGAGTGCCGGGACAGGAATCTACGAGCAGTACTTC. This sequence encodes CAWSAGTGIYEQYF.